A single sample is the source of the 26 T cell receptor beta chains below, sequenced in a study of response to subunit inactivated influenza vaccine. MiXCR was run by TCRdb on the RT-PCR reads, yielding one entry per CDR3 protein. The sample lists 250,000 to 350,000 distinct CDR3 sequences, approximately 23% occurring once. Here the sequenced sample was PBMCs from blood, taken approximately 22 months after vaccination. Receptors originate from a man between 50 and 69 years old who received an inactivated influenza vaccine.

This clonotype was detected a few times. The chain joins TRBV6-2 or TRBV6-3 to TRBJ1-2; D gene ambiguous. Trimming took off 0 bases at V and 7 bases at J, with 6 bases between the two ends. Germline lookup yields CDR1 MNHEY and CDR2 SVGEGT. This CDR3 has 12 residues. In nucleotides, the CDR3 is TGTGCCAGCAGTTACTCGACTTTTGGCTACACCTTC. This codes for CASSYSTFGYTF.

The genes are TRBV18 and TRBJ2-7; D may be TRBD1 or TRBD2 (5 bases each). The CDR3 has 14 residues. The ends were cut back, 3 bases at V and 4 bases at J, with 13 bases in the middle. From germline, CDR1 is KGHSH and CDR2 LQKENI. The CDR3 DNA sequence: TGTGCCAGCTCACCCCGGGGCCTACTTTACGAGCAGTACTTC. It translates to CASSPRGLLYEQYF.

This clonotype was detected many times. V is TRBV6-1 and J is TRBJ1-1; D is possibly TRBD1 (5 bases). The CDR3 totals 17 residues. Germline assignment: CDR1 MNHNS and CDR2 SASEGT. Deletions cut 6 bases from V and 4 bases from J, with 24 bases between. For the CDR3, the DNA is TGTGCCAGCAGGCCTACCCCATTCCAGGGCGTCGGCACTGAAGCTTTCTTT. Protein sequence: CASRPTPFQGVGTEAFF.

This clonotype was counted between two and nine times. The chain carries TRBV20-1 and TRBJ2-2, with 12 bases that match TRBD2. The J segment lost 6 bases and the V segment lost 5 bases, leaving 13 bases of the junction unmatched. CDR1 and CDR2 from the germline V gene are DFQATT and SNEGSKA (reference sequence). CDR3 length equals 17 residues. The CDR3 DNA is TGCAGTGCTGGCCGACTAGCGGGAGTGGGTAACGCCGGGGAGCTGTTTTTT. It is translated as CSAGRLAGVGNAGELFF.

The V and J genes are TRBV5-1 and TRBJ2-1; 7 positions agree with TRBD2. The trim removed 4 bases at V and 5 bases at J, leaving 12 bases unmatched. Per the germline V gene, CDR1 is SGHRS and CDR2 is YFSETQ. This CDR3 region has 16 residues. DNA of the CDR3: TGCGCCAGCAGCCCAGGATTAGCTGGGAGGGACAATGAGCAGTTCTTC. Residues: CASSPGLAGRDNEQFF.

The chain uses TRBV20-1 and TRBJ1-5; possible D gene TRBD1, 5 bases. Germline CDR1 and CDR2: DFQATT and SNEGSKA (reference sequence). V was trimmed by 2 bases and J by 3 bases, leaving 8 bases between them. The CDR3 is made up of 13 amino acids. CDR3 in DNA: TGCAGTGCTAGAAGGGACCTCAATCAGCCCCAGCATTTT. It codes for CSARRDLNQPQHF.

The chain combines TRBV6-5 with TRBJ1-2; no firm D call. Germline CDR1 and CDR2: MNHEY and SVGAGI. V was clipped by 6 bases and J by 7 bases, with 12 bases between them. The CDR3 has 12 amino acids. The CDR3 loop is CASSDYTLGYTF. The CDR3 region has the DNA TGTGCCAGCAGCGATTATACCCTTGGCTACACCTTC.

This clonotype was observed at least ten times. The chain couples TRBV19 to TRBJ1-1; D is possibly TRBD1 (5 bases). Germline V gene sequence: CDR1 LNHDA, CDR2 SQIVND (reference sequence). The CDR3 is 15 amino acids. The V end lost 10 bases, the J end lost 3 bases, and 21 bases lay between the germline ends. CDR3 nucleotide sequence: TGTGCCACCCTCAAGGGGAGTCTTTGGGACACTGAAGCTTTCTTT. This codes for CATLKGSLWDTEAFF.

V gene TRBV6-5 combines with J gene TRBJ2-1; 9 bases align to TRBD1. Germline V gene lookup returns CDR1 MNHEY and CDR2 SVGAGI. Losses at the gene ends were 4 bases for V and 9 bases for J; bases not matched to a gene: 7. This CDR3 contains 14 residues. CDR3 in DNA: TGTGCCAGCAGTTCTTTACAGGGGGCGGTTGAGCAGTTCTTC. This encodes CASSSLQGAVEQFF.

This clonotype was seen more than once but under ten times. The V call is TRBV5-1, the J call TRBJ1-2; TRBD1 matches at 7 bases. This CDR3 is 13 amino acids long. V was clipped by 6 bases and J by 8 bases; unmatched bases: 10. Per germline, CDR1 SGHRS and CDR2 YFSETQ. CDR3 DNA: TGCGCCAGCAACACCGACAGGGCCCAAGGCTACACCTTC. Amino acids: CASNTDRAQGYTF.

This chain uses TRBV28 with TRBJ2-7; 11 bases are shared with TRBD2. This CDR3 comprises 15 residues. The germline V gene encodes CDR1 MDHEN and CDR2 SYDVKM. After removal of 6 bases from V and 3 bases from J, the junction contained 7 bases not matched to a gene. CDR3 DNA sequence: TGTGCCAGCAGGGTGGGGACTAGCGGACTCTACGAGCAGTACTTC. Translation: CASRVGTSGLYEQYF. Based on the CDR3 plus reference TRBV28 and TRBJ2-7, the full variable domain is DVKVTQSSRYLVKRTGEKVFLECVQDMDHENMFWYRQDPGLGLRLIYFSYDVKMKEKGDIPEGYSVSREKKERFSLILESASTNQTSMYLCASRVGTSGLYEQYFGPGTRLTVT.

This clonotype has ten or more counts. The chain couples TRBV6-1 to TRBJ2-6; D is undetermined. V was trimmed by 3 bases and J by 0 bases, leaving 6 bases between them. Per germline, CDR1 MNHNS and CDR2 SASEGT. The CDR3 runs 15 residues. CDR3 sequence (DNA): TGTGCCAGCAGTGACAGGTTCTCTGGGGCCAACGTCCTGACTTTC. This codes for CASSDRFSGANVLTF.

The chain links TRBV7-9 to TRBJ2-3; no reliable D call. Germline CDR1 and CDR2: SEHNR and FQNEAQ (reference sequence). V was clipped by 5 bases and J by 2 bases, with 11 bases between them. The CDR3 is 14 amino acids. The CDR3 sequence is CASSMSGTTDTQYF. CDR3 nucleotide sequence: TGTGCCAGCAGCATGTCCGGTACCACAGATACGCAGTATTTT. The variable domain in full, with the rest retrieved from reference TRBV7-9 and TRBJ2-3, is DTGVSQNPRHKITKRGQNVTFRCDPISEHNRLYWYRQTLGQGPEFLTYFQNEAQLEKSRLLSDRFSAERPKGSFSTLEIQRTEQGDSAMYLCASSMSGTTDTQYFGPGTRLTVL.

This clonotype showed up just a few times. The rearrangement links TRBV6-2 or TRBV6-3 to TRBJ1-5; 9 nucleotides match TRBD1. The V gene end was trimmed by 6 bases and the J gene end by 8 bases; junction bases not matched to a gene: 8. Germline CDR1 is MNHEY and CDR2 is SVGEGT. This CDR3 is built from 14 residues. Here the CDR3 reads CASRKQGAVEPQHF. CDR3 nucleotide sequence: TGTGCCAGCAGAAAACAGGGGGCGGTGGAGCCCCAGCATTTT.

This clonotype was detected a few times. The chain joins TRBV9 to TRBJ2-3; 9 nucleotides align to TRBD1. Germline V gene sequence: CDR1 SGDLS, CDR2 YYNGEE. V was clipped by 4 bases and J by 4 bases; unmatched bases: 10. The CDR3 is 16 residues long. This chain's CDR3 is CASSPGTGRSADTQYF. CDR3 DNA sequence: TGTGCCAGCAGCCCAGGGACAGGGCGTTCAGCAGATACGCAGTATTTT.

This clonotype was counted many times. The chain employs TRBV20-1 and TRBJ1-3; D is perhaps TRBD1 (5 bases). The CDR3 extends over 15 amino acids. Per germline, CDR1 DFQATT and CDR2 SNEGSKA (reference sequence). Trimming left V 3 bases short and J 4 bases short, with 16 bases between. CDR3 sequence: CSARGDVVAGNTIYF. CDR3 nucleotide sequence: TGCAGTGCTAGGGGGGACGTAGTGGCCGGAAACACCATATATTTT.

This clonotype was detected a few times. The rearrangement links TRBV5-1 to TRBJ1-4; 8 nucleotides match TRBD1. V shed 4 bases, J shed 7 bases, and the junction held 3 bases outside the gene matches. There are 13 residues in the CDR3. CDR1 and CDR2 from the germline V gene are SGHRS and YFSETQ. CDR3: CASSHRGVEKLFF. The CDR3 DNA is TGCGCCAGCAGCCACAGGGGGGTTGAAAAACTGTTTTTT.

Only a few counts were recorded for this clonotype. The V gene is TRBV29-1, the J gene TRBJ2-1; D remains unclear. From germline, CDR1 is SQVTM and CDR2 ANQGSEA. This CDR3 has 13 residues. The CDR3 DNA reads TGCAGTGCGACCAGGACGACCTACAATGAGCAGTTCTTC. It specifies CSATRTTYNEQFF.

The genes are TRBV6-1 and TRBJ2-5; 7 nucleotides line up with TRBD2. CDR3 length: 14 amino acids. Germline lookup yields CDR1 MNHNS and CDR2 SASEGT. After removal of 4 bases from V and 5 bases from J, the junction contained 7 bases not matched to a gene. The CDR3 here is CASSGTSSTETQYF. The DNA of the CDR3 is TGTGCCAGCAGTGGGACTAGTTCGACTGAGACCCAGTACTTC.

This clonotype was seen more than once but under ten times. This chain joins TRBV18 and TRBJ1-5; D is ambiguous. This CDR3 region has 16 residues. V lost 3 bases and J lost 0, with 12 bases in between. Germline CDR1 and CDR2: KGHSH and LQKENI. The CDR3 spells CASSPTNKNSNQPQHF. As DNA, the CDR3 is TGTGCCAGCTCACCGACTAACAAGAATAGCAATCAGCCCCAGCATTTT.

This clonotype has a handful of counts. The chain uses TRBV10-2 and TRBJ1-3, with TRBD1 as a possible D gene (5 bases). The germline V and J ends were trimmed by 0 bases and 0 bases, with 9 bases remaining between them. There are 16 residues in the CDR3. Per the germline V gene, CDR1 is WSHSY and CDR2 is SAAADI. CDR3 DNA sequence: TGCGCCAGCAGTGAGTCGCCAGGGCCCTCTGGAAACACCATATATTTT. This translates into CASSESPGPSGNTIYF.

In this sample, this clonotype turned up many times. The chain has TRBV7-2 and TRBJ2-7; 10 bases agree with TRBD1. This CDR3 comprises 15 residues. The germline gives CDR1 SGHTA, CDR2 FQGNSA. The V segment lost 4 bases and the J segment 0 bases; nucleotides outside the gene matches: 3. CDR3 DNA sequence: TGTGCCAGCAGCTCGGGACAGGGGAGCTCCTACGAGCAGTACTTC. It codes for CASSSGQGSSYEQYF.

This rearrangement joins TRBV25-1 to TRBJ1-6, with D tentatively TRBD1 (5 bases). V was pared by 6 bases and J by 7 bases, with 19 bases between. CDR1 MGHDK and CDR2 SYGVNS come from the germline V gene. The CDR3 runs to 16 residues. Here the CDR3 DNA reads TGTGCCAGCAGCAATACTCGGGACGGGGTCAATTCACCCCTCCACTTT. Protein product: CASSNTRDGVNSPLHF.

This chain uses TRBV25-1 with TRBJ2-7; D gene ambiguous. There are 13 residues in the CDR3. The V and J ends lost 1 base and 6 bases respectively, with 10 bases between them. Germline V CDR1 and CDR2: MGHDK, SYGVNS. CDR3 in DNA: TGTGCCAGCAGTGAATGGGGTAGAGGCGAGCAGTACTTC. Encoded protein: CASSEWGRGEQYF.

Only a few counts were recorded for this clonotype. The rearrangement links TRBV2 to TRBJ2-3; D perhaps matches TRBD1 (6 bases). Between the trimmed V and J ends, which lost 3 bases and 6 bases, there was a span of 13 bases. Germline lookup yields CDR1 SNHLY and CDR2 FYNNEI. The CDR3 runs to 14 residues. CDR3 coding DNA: TGTGCCAGCAGTGATGTGGGGGCGTCTGATACGCAGTATTTT. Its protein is CASSDVGASDTQYF.

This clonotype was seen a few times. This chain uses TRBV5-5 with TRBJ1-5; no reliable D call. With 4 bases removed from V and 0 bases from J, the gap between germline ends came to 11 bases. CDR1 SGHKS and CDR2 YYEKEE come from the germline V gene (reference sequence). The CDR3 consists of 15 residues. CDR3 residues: CASSPSRGSNQPQHF. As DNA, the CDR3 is TGTGCCAGCAGCCCCTCACGGGGTAGCAATCAGCCCCAGCATTTT.